These 13 T cell receptor beta chains were all obtained from the same sample, sequenced in a study of blood T cell repertoires in COVID-19 (dated by TCRdb to about 2020). The library was generated by the immunoSEQ multiplex PCR assay. Not all clones reach the TCRdb copy of this immuneACCESS table, which keeps in-frame sequences only. Checked studies attribute under half of the gap to unresolved V genes and leave the rest unexplained. This sample comprises roughly 130,000 clones, 65% to 80% of them detected only once. Of the sample, around 4% is held by the ten largest clones. Sequences were obtained from peripheral blood. Receptors originate from a man between 60 and 75 years old with acute or convalescent COVID-19.

The chain carries TRBV12-3 or TRBV12-4 and TRBJ2-1, with D perhaps matching TRBD1 (5 bases). V dropped 3 bases and J dropped 7 bases, with 10 bases sitting between them. The CDR3 contains 13 residues. The CDR3 loop is CASSFSGKNEQFF. CDR3 DNA: TGTGCCAGCAGTTTTTCAGGGAAGAATGAGCAGTTCTTC.

The chain joins TRBV7-2 to TRBJ2-1; TRBD2 aligns across 10 bases. Germline CDR1 is SGHTA and CDR2 is FQGNSA. This CDR3 is built from 16 residues. V shed 5 bases and J 9 bases; nucleotides not matched to a gene: 13. CDR3 nucleotide sequence: TGTGCCAGCAGCCCCCGAGGGAGCGGGAGGGCAGGTGAGCAGTTCTTC. It specifies CASSPRGSGRAGEQFF.

V gene TRBV7-8 combines with J gene TRBJ2-5; 10 nucleotides agree with TRBD2. CDR3 length equals 18 residues. The V segment lost 2 bases and the J segment 2 bases; nucleotides outside the gene matches: 11. The germline V gene encodes CDR1 SGHVS and CDR2 FQNEAQ. CDR3 bases: TGTGCCAGCAGCTTAAGGCTAGCGGGAGAAGTGGGGCAAGAGACCCAGTACTTC. Translating it yields CASSLRLAGEVGQETQYF.

V usage is TRBV7-9 and J usage is TRBJ1-2; 7 bases fit TRBD1. The germline CDR1 and CDR2 sequences are SEHNR and FQNEAQ (reference sequence). The CDR3 spans 13 residues. Germline trimming cut 5 bases from V and 4 bases from J; bases unmatched to any gene: 4. CDR3 sequence: CASSQGGGYGYTF. The CDR3 DNA sequence: TGTGCCAGCAGCCAGGGGGGCGGCTATGGCTACACCTTC.

The rearrangement joins TRBV7-9 to TRBJ2-1, with TRBD2 identical over 14 bases. Germline V gene lookup returns CDR1 SEHNR and CDR2 FQNEAQ (reference sequence). V dropped 5 bases and J dropped 7; count of bases not matched to a gene: 7. The CDR3 spans 16 residues. CDR3 sequence (DNA): TGTGCCAGCAGCCCCACGGGACTAGCGGGAGTGAATGAGCAGTTCTTC. Translating it yields CASSPTGLAGVNEQFF. The complete variable domain, with remaining parts taken from reference TRBV7-9 and TRBJ2-1, reads DTGVSQNPRHKITKRGQNVTFRCDPISEHNRLYWYRQTLGQGPEFLTYFQNEAQLEKSRLLSDRFSAERPKGSFSTLEIQRTEQGDSAMYLCASSPTGLAGVNEQFFGPGTRLTVL.

The chain uses TRBV10-3 and TRBJ2-7; D possibly corresponds to TRBD2 (6 bases). CDR1 is ENHRY and CDR2 is SYGVKD in the germline V gene. The CDR3 consists of 14 residues. Trimming pared 4 bases from V and 0 bases from J, leaving 10 bases between. The CDR3, as DNA: TGTGCCATCAGTGCTGGGGGAGGCTCCTACGAGCAGTACTTC. This encodes CAISAGGGSYEQYF.

This chain joins TRBV28 and TRBJ2-7; 9 bases line up with TRBD2. Germline CDR1 and CDR2: MDHEN and SYDVKM. The CDR3 contains 11 residues. The trim removed 10 bases at V and 5 bases at J, leaving 3 bases unmatched. The CDR3 spells CATASGNEQYF. The CDR3 DNA follows: TGTGCCACCGCTAGCGGGAACGAGCAGTACTTC.

In this sample, this clone turned up a few times. This rearrangement joins TRBV27 to TRBJ2-2; 12 nucleotides line up with TRBD2. The CDR3 length is 19 residues. The trim removed 5 bases at V and 3 bases at J, leaving 13 bases unmatched. The germline V gene has CDR1 MNHEY and CDR2 SMNVEV (reference sequence). CDR3 DNA: TGTGCCAGCAGTAGGAGGGTGACTAGCGGGGGAAAAGACACCGGGGAGCTGTTTTTT. Translating it yields CASSRRVTSGGKDTGELFF.

J is TRBJ2-5 and V is TRBV7-2; possible D gene TRBD1, 6 bases. The CDR3 runs to 15 residues. Germline loops: CDR1 SGHTA, CDR2 FQGNSA. V shed 2 bases and J shed 0 bases, with 10 bases lying between them. CDR3: CASSLTGSYQETQYF. The CDR3 bases are TGTGCCAGCAGCTTAACAGGGTCGTACCAAGAGACCCAGTACTTC.

In DNA form, the CDR3 reads TGTGCCAGCAGTCCCGGACAGGGCTTGAACACTGAAGCTTTCTTT. This sequence encodes CASSPGQGLNTEAFF. The J gene is TRBJ1-1, the V gene TRBV6-2 or TRBV6-3; 8 bases align to TRBD1. There are 15 residues in the CDR3. V lost 5 bases and J lost 0; bases outside the gene matches: 5. The germline CDR1 and CDR2 sequences are MNHEY and SVGEGT.

This clone was detected a few times. The J gene is TRBJ1-1, the V gene TRBV6-6; D ambiguous. This CDR3 is built from 13 residues. Trimming shortened V by 7 bases and J by 1 base, and 10 bases separated the two germline ends. Germline values: CDR1 MNHNY, CDR2 SVGAGI (reference sequence). CDR3: CASIGEGNTEAFF. The CDR3 coding sequence is TGTGCCAGCATTGGAGAGGGGAACACTGAAGCTTTCTTT.

V gene TRBV7-6 combines with J gene TRBJ2-7, with 8 bases aligning to TRBD1. The ends lost 4 bases at V and 4 bases at J; junction bases unmatched: 9. The CDR3 is made up of 15 amino acids. Germline CDR1 SGHVS, CDR2 FNYEAQ. For the CDR3, the DNA is TGTGCCAGCAGCTCACAACAGGGGGTAATATACGAGCAGTACTTC. Its protein product is CASSSQQGVIYEQYF.

This sequence joins TRBV7-9 and TRBJ1-2; TRBD1 might be the D (6 bases). Looked up from germline, CDR1 is SEHNR and CDR2 is FQNEAQ (reference sequence). The length of the CDR3 is 14 residues. Between the trimmed V and J ends, which lost 7 bases and 2 bases, there was a span of 14 bases. The CDR3, as DNA: TGTGCCAGCACCTTTTCCACAGGGAACTATGGCTACACCTTC. Encoded protein: CASTFSTGNYGYTF.